This TCR beta chain derives from a study of graft-versus-host responses after intestinal transplantation. Overall study: Recipients got multivisceral, liver-intestinal, or isolated intestinal transplants. The recipients all started with anti-thymocyte globulin induction and then took tacrolimus and steroids for roughly 3 years.

The table came from immunoSEQ multiplex PCR; TCRdb's copy has only in-frame clones and leaves some out. Of some 13,000 clones listed, about four fifths are singletons. Of note for this clone: Its antigen is still unknown.

Overall study results and limits: Among recipient marrow samples, GvH clones were found; some appeared first in ileum or blood.

Germline V gene data show CDR1 as MNHEY and CDR2 as SVGAGI. Trimming removed 3 bases at V and 6 bases at J, with 17 bases between. The CDR3 has 15 amino acids. This specimen was PBMCs, taken after intestinal transplantation. This clonotype originated in a human patient who received an intestinal transplant, so some T cells may come from the graft donor. The chain employs TRBV6-5 and TRBJ1-1; weak D call: TRBD1 (5 bases). In DNA, the CDR3 is TGTGCCAGCAGTTATTTACAGGCCCTCGAACCTGAAGCTTTCTTT. The encoded protein is CASSYLQALEPEAFF.